This T cell receptor (beta chain) was identified during a study of identical twins. The study's findings and limits: Invariant MAIT and iNKT cells could partly confound zero-insertion analyses. Abundant beta clonotypes from cord blood had fewer insertions, unlike memory repertoires, which showed none.

This clonotype was observed a handful of times. Its antigen is undetermined. MiXCR, run by TCRdb on the 5' RACE reads, gives a single entry per CDR3 protein. The data show 500,000 or so distinct CDR3 sequences, roughly a fifth seen once. These data were also filed under a second study, of T cells expressing NK-cell markers.

The source is a woman aged 18 to 35 in good health. Sequenced: CD4+ T cells sorted from blood.

The CDR3 DNA is TGCAGTGCTACGACTAGCGATCGCACAGATACGCAGTATTTT. It specifies CSATTSDRTDTQYF. This sequence joins TRBV20-1 and TRBJ2-3; 8 bases agree with TRBD2. The CDR3 runs to 14 residues. The trim removed 4 bases at V and 1 base at J, leaving 4 bases unmatched. Germline CDR1 is DFQATT and CDR2 is SNEGSKA (reference sequence).